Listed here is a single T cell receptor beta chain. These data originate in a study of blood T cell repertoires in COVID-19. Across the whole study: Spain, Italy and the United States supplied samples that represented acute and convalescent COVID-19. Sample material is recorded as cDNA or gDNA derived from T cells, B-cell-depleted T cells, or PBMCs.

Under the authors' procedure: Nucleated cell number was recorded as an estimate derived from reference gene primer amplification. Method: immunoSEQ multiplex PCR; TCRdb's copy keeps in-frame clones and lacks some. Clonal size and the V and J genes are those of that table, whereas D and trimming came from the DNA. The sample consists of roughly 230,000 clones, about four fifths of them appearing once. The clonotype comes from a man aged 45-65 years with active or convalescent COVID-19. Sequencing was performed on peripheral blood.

CDR3 nucleotides: TGTGCCAGCACTCGGACAGGGGTTGGAAAACTGTTTTTT. It yields the protein CASTRTGVGKLFF. The chain has TRBV2 and TRBJ1-4, with TRBD1 matching over 9 bases. Germline trimming cut 7 bases from V and 10 bases from J; bases unmatched to any gene: 7. The CDR3 extends over 13 amino acids. CDR1 and CDR2 (germline): SNHLY, FYNNEI.